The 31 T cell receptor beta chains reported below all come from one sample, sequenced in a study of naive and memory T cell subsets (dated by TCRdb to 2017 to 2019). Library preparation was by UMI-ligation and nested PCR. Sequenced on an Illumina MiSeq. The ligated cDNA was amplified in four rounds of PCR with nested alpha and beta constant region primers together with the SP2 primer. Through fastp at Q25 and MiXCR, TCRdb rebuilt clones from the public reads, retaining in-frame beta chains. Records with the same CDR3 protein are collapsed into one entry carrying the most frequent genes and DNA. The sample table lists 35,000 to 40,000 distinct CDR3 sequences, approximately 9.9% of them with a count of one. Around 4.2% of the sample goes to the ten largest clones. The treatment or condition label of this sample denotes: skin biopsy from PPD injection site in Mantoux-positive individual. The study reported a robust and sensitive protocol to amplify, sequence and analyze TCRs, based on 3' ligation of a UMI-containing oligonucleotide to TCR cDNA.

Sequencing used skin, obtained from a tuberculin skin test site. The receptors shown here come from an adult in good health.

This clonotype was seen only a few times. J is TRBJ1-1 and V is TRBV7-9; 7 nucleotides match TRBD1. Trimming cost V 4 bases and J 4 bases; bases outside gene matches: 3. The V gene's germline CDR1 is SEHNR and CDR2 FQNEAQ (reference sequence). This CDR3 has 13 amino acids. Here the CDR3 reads CASSSQGGTEAFF. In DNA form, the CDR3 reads TGTGCCAGCAGCTCGCAGGGGGGCACTGAAGCTTTCTTT.

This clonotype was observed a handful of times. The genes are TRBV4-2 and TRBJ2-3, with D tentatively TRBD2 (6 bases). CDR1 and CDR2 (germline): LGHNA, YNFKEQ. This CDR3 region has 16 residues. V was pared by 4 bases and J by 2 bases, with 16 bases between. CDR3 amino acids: CASSPPASGYTDTQYF. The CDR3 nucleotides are TGTGCCAGCAGCCCTCCGGCAAGCGGGTACACAGATACGCAGTATTTT.

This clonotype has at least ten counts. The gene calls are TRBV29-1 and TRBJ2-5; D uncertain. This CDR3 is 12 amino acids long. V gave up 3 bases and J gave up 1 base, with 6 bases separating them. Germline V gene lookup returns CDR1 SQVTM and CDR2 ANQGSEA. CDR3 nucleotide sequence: TGCAGCGTTGACGGCGGCCAAGAGACCCAGTACTTC. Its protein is CSVDGGQETQYF.

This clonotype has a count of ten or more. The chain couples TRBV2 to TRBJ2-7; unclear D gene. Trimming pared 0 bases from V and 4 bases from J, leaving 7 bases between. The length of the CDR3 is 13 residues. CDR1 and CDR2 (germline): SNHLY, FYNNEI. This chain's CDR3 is CASSEAAGYEQYF. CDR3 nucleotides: TGTGCCAGCAGTGAAGCGGCAGGATACGAGCAGTACTTC.

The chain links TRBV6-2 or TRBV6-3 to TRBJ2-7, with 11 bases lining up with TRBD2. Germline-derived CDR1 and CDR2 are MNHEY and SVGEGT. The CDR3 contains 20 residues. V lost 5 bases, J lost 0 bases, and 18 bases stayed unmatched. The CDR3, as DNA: TGTGCCAGCAGTCCCGGCGGTCTAGCGGGAGGCTGGGGGTCCTCCTACGAGCAGTACTTC. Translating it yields CASSPGGLAGGWGSSYEQYF.

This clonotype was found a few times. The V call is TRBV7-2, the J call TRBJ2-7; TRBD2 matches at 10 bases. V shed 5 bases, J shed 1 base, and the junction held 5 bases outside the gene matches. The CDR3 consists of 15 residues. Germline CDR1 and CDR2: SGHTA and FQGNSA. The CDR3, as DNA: TGTGCCAGCAGCCGCGTAGCGGGGGGATCCTACGAGCAGTACTTC. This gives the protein CASSRVAGGSYEQYF.

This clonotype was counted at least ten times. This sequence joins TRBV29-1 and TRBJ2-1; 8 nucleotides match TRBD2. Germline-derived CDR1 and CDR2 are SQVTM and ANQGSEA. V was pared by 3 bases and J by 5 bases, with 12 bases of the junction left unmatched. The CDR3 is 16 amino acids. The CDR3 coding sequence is TGCAGCGTTGAGCCCTTTCTAGCGGGTGGAAACAATGAGCAGTTCTTC. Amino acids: CSVEPFLAGGNNEQFF.

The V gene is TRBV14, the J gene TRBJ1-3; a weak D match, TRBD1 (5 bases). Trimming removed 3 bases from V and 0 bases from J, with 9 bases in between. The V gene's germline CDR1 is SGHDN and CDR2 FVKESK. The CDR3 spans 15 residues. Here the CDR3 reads CASSHRASSGNTIYF. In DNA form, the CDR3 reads TGTGCCAGCAGCCACAGGGCCAGCTCTGGAAACACCATATATTTT. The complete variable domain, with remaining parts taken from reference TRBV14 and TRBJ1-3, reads EAGVTQFPSHSVIEKGQTVTLRCDPISGHDNLYWYRRVMGKEIKFLLHFVKESKQDESGMPNNRFLAERTGGTYSTLKVQPAELEDSGVYFCASSHRASSGNTIYFGEGSWLTVV.

The CDR3 DNA reads TGTGCCAGCAGTGAAAATGGTATGGGGGCCACGAACACCGGGGAGCTGTTTTTT. Translated, it gives CASSENGMGATNTGELFF. The V gene is TRBV6-1, the J gene TRBJ2-2, with D maybe TRBD1 (6 bases). CDR1 is MNHNS, CDR2 SASEGT, per germline. The CDR3 loop spans 18 amino acids. Trimming took off 2 bases at V and 0 bases at J, with 16 bases between the two ends.

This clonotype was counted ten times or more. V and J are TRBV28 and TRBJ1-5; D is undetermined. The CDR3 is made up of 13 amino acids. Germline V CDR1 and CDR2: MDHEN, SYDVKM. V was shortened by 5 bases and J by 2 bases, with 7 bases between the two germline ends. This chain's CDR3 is CASSLVGNQPQHF. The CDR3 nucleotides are TGTGCCAGCAGTCTGGTGGGCAATCAGCCCCAGCATTTT. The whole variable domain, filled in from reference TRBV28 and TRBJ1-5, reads DVKVTQSSRYLVKRTGEKVFLECVQDMDHENMFWYRQDPGLGLRLIYFSYDVKMKEKGDIPEGYSVSREKKERFSLILESASTNQTSMYLCASSLVGNQPQHFGDGTRLSIL.

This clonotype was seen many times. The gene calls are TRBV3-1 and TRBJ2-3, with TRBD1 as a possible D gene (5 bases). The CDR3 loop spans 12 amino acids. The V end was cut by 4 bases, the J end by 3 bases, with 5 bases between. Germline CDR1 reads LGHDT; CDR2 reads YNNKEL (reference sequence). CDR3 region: CASSRTTDTQYF. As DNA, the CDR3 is TGTGCCAGCAGCCGGACAACAGATACGCAGTATTTT.

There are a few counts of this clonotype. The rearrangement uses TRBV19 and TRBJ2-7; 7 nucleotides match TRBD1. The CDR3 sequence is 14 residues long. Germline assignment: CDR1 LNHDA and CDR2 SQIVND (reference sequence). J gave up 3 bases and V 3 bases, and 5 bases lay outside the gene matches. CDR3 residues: CASSIATGYYEQYF. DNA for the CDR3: TGTGCCAGTAGTATCGCGACAGGGTACTACGAGCAGTACTTC. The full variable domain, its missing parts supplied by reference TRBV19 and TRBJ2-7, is DGGITQSPKYLFRKEGQNVTLSCEQNLNHDAMYWYRQDPGQGLRLIYYSQIVNDFQKGDIAEGYSVSREKKESFPLTVTSAQKNPTAFYLCASSIATGYYEQYFGPGTRLTVT.

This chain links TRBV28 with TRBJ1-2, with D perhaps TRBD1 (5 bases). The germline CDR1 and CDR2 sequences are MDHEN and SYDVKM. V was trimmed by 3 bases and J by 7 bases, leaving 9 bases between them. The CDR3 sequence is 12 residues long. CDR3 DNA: TGTGCCAGCAGTTTGGGGGTGTCTGGCTACACCTTC. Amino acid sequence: CASSLGVSGYTF.

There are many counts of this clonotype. The CDR3 protein is CASRGTGGYSNGYTF. DNA of the CDR3: TGTGCCAGCAGGGGGACAGGGGGTTATTCCAATGGCTACACCTTC. The gene calls are TRBV2 and TRBJ1-2; 11 nucleotides agree with TRBD1. In germline, CDR1 is SNHLY, CDR2 FYNNEI. The CDR3 loop spans 15 amino acids. V shed 6 bases and J 6 bases; nucleotides not matched to a gene: 9.

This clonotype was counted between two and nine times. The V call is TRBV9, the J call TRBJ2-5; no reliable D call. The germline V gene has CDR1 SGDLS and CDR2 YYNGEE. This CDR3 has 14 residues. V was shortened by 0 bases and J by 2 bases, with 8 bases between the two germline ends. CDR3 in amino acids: CASSVDRAQETQYF. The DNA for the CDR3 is TGTGCCAGCAGCGTAGATCGGGCTCAAGAGACCCAGTACTTC.

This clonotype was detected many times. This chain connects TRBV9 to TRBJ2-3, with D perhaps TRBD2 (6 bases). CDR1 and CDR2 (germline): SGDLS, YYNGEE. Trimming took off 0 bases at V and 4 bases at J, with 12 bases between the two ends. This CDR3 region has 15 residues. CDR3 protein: CASSVVEGGADTQYF. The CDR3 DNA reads TGTGCCAGCAGCGTAGTGGAGGGAGGCGCAGATACGCAGTATTTT.

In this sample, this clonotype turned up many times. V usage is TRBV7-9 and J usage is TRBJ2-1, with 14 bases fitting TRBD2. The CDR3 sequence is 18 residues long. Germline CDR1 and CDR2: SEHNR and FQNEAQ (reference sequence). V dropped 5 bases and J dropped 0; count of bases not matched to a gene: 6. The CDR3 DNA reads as TGTGCCAGCAGCCGGACTAGCGGGGGGACTTTCTCCTACAATGAGCAGTTCTTC. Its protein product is CASSRTSGGTFSYNEQFF. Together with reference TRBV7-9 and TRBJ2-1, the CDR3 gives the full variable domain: DTGVSQNPRHKITKRGQNVTFRCDPISEHNRLYWYRQTLGQGPEFLTYFQNEAQLEKSRLLSDRFSAERPKGSFSTLEIQRTEQGDSAMYLCASSRTSGGTFSYNEQFFGPGTRLTVL.

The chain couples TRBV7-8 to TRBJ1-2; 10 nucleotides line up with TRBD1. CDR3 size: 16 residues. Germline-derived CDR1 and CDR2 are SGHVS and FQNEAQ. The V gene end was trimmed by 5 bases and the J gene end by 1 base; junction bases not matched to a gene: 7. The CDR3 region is CASSRGTGENNYGYTF. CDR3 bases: TGTGCCAGCAGCAGAGGGACAGGGGAAAATAACTATGGCTACACCTTC.

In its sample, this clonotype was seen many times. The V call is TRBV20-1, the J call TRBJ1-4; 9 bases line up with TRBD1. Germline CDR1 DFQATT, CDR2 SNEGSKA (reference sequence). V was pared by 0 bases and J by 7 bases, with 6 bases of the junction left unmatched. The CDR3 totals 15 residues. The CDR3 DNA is TGCAGTGCTAGAGATCCGGGACAGGGAGGTGAAAAACTGTTTTTT. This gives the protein CSARDPGQGGEKLFF.

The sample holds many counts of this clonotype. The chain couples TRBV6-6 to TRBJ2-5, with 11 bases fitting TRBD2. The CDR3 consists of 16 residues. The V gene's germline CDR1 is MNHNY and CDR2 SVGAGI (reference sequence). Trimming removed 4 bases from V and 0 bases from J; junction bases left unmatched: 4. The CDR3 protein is CASSSGTSGNQETQYF. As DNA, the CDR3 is TGTGCCAGCAGTTCCGGGACTAGCGGTAACCAAGAGACCCAGTACTTC.

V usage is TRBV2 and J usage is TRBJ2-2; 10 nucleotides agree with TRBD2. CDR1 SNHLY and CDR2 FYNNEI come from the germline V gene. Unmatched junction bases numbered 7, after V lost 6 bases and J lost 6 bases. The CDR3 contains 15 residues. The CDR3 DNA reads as TGTGCCAGCAGCGCTAGCGGGAGTAGGGCCGGGGAGCTGTTTTTT. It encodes CASSASGSRAGELFF. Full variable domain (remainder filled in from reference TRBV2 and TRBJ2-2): EPEVTQTPSHQVTQMGQEVILRCVPISNHLYFYWYRQILGQKVEFLVSFYNNEISEKSEIFDDQFSVERPDGSNFTLKIRSTKLEDSAMYFCASSASGSRAGELFFGEGSRLTVL.

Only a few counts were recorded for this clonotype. CDR3 sequence: CSVLTQDSRAYQPQHF. The CDR3 region has the DNA TGCAGCGTTCTTACTCAGGACTCCCGGGCGTATCAGCCCCAGCATTTT. This rearrangement joins TRBV29-1 to TRBJ1-5; D is unresolved. V lost 5 bases to trimming and J lost 5 bases, with 22 bases between them. Germline CDR1 and CDR2: SQVTM and ANQGSEA. The length of the CDR3 is 16 residues. The complete variable domain, with remaining parts taken from reference TRBV29-1 and TRBJ1-5, reads SAVISQKPSRDICQRGTSLTIQCQVDSQVTMMFWYRQQPGQSLTLIATANQGSEATYESGFVIDKFPISRPNLTFSTLTVSNMSPEDSSIYLCSVLTQDSRAYQPQHFGDGTRLSIL.

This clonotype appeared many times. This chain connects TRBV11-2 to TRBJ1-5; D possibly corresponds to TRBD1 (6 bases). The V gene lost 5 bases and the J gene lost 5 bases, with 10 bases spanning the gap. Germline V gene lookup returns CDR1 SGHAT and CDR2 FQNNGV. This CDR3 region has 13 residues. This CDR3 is CASSLAGDQPQHF. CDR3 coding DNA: TGTGCCAGCAGCCTGGCAGGGGATCAGCCCCAGCATTTT.

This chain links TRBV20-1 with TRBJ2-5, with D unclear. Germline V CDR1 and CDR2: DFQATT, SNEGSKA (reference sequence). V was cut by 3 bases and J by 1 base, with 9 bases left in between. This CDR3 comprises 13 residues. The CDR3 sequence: CSASKSLQETQYF. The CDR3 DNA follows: TGCAGTGCTAGCAAGTCACTCCAAGAGACCCAGTACTTC.

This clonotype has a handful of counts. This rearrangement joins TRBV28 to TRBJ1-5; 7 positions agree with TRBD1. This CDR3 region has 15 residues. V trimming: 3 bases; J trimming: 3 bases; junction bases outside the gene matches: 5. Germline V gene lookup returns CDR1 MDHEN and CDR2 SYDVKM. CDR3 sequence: CASSFTGANNQPQHF. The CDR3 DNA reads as TGTGCCAGCAGTTTTACAGGGGCCAACAATCAGCCCCAGCATTTT.

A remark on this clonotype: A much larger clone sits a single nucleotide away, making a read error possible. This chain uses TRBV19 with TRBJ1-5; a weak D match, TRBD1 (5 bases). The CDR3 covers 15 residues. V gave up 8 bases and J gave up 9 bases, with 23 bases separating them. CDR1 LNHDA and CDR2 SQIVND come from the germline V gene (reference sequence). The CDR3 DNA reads TGTGCCAGTCAACCCGGGGCGATGTGGACTCCGCCCCAGCATTTT. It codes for CASQPGAMWTPPQHF.

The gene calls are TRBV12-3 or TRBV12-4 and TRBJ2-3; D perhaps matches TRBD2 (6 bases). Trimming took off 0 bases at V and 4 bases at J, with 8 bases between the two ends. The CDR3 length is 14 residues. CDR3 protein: CASSLASGADTQYF. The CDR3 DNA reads TGTGCCAGCAGTTTAGCATCGGGGGCAGATACGCAGTATTTT.

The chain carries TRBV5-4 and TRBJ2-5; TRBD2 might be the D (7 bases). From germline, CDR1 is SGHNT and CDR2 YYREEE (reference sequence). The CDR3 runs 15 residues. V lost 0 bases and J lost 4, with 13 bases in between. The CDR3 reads CASSLVQGGRETQYF. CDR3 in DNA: TGTGCCAGCAGCTTGGTACAGGGAGGGCGAGAGACCCAGTACTTC. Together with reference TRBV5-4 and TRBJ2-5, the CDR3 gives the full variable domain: ETGVTQSPTHLIKTRGQQVTLRCSSQSGHNTVSWYQQALGQGPQFIFQYYREEENGRGNFPPRFSGLQFPNYSSELNVNALELDDSALYLCASSLVQGGRETQYFGPGTRLLVL.

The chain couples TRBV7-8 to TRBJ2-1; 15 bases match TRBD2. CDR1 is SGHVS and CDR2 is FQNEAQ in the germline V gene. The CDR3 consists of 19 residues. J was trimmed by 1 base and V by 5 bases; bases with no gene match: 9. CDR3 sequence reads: CASSKRTSGGAGSYNEQFF. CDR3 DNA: TGTGCCAGCAGCAAAAGGACTAGCGGGGGGGCCGGTTCCTACAATGAGCAGTTCTTC.

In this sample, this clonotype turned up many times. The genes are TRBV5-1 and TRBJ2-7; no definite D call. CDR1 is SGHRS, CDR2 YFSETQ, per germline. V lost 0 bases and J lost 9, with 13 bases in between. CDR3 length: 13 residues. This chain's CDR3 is CASSLGSALGQYF. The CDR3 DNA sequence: TGCGCCAGCAGCTTGGGATCGGCCTTGGGGCAGTACTTC.

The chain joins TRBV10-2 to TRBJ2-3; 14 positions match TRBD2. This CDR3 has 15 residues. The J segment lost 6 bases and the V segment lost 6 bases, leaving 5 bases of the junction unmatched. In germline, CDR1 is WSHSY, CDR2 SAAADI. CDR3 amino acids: CASRPTSGGVDTQYF. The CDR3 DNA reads TGCGCCAGCAGACCGACTAGCGGGGGGGTGGATACGCAGTATTTT.